This TCR beta chain was retrieved from a study of cytomegalovirus exposure and HLA in healthy donors (dated by TCRdb to about 2017). In terms of the full investigation: According to an earlier analysis of 587 of the donors, 150 million to 200 million T cells yielded over 100 million unique TCR beta sequences and around 280 Gb of sequence data. An early release covering roughly 600 HLA-typed donors comprised about 320 gigabases of sequencing data and about 90 million unique TCR sequences. Among the roughly 400 genotyped donors, approximately 77% belonged to the genetic ancestry cluster associated with self-reported Caucasian donors. The aim of the study was to test whether cataloging public T cell receptors could identify signatures of past pathogen exposure. The study used immunosequencing to profile the T cell repertoires of approximately 640 subjects and linked those repertoires to cytomegalovirus serostatus. Along with the approximately 600-subject first cohort, a separate validation cohort of approximately 110 different subjects was used. High-throughput TCR immunosequencing, statistical association of individual TCRs with disease status, and machine learning were combined to predict cytomegalovirus infection status. To study patterns of TCR occurrence, a later analysis re-analyzed previously published TCR beta repertoires from around 670 donors and added high-resolution HLA genotyping. In the later analysis, no new phenotypic data were used to find candidate immune exposures; instead, reliance was placed on TCR beta sequences and their occurrence across donors. An earlier analysis of 500 to 750 of the donors applied high-throughput TCR beta sequencing to assess whether each TCR beta V gene segment acted as functional or pseudogenic. Alongside the repertoire data, information on donor age, sex, ethnicity and CMV serostatus was compiled. A later genetic analysis took genome-wide SNP genotypes for about 65% of the roughly 670 donors and used that subset as a discovery cohort. Every discovery cohort repertoire had been produced on one sequencing platform. Both class I and class II loci were covered by HLA typing, at four-digit resolution. Typing coverage differed by locus: A, B, C, DRB1 and DQB1 were typed in roughly 629-640 donors, DQA1 in roughly 500, DPA1 in some 610, and DPB1 in roughly 470. Because of strong linkage in the cohort, roughly five DR-DQ haplotypes were treated as single units for association and clustering. Among about 410 genotyped donors of the cohort, an average of about 220,000 unique TCR beta nucleotide sequences was sequenced per donor, of which 15% to 20% were non-productive. The research as a whole found: Only TCR beta chains were sequenced in this cohort, and the absence of alpha or paired-chain data limited detectable features. A further reported finding was that TCR beta sequences accurately predicted the HLA-A and HLA-B alleles for most subjects in the first cohort. Because the 87-base-pair reads could not distinguish some IMGT-functional V segments, including TRBV6-2 and TRBV6-3, those segments were excluded. Linkage disequilibrium might explain the correlated functional status among segregating V segments, but an unknown experimental factor could not be ruled out. In an earlier analysis of roughly 560 of the donors, most TCR beta V segments were observed in productive rearrangements about 87% or about 30% of the time, broadly matching IMGT annotations. In a later analysis, most CMV-associated TCR beta chains were found to appear HLA-restricted, with HLA associations seemingly driven largely by CMV exposure. Three of the identified cytomegalovirus-associated TCR beta chains were confirmed in vitro to be specific for cytomegalovirus antigens. An association between a missense DCLRE1C variant and V-gene and J-gene trimming of TCR beta chains was found in a later genetic analysis and replicated in an independent cohort. A later analysis associated 17,000 or so TCR beta sequences with specific HLA alleles at a false discovery rate of 0.05. Most TCR sequences were observed very rarely across donors, whereas some public TCRs were present in many individuals. Strong co-occurrence of HLA alleles, especially DR and DQ, made assigning TCR associations to individual alleles difficult. It was suggested by the authors that the approach could potentially be generalized to other disease states and immunological phenotypes. The study listed 170 or so TCR beta chains as associated with cytomegalovirus. Because counts were too low, 15 or so rarely observed V segments, including chromosome 9 orphons, were excluded from the earlier analysis of 500 to 700 of the donors. According to a later analysis, parvovirus B19, influenza, CMV and Epstein-Barr virus appeared linked to several top co-occurrence clusters. CMV serostatus was the only immune exposure information available for the cohort. Sequencing depth was assumed to be roughly uniform across donors in the presence/absence analyses, though that assumption may not hold. A cluster of highly shared sequence variants was judged likely to be a technical artifact of the sequencing pipeline. Because HLA typing was unavailable for some donors at each locus, only the typed subset was used in association tests. In both the original and validation cohorts, the classifier was reported to diagnose cytomegalovirus status with high specificity and sensitivity. In a later analysis, the rate of TCR association differed among HLA loci, with DRB1 alleles having the most associated TCRs and HLA-C alleles having the fewest. In a later analysis, HLA-associated TCR beta chains were found to be more clonally expanded and to have lower generation probabilities than equally common non-associated chains. A later genetic analysis reported fewer N-insertions in productive TCRs among donors in an Asian-associated ancestry cluster than the approximately 700-donor mean.

Libraries came from the immunoSEQ multiplex PCR assay. A mixture of 60 forward primers for TCR Vbeta segments and 13 reverse primers for TCR Jbeta segments was used in the multiplex PCR. Amplification of the CDR3 region of rearranged TCR beta genes was performed with a multiplex PCR assay on genomic DNA. On the Illumina HiSeq System, the amplified TCR beta libraries were sequenced as 87-base-pair reads. As for how the authors treated the data: In a later analysis, about 80 million unique TCR beta chains were counted across the approximately 670 repertoires, and roughly 9.9 million of these chains were shared by at least two donors. Raw reads were error-corrected and collapsed into unique sequences by a nearest-neighbor algorithm in which closely related sequences were merged to remove PCR and sequencing errors. V, D and J gene segments were assigned by aligning CDR3 sequences to IMGT reference sequences. For a sequence to be retained, a match of at least six nucleotides to both a V gene segment and a J gene segment was required. A rearrangement was called productive if the CDR3 had no stop codons and remained in frame with V and J, and every other rearrangement was called non-productive. CDR3 was defined according to IMGT convention as the region running from the second conserved V-encoded cysteine to the conserved J-encoded phenylalanine. Sequences without an unambiguous match to a single V gene segment were excluded from the earlier analysis of a few hundred of the donors. In an earlier analysis of about 590 of the donors, a V segment was called functional when productive rearrangements were above 56.7%, and segregating when the standard deviation between donors exceeded 5%. A statistical classification framework was built for diagnosing cytomegalovirus status from the catalog of TCR beta chain sequences. In a later analysis, V and J genes were assigned by comparing TCR nucleotide sequences against IMGT/GENE-DB human TR gene sequences. A later analysis assigned CDR3 sequences and most-parsimonious VDJ recombination scenarios with the TCRdist pipeline. In a later analysis, each TCR beta chain was defined by its CDR3 amino acid sequence together with its V-gene family, and reads without a unique V-gene family were excluded. A later analysis removed roughly 590 highly shared, low-generation-probability nucleotide sequences to deal with suspected cross-contamination and a sequencing artifact. In a later analysis, a clonal expansion index was calculated for each public chain from normalized within-repertoire ranks of inferred template counts. In a later analysis, generation probabilities were computed with a VDJ recombination model fitted to out-of-frame rearrangements, and the resulting probabilities were checked against IGoR. In a later analysis, hypergeometric tests were used to score TCR-TCR, TCR-HLA and TCR-CMV co-occurrence, with a repertoire-size bias correction applied to TCR pairs. A later analysis estimated false discovery rates by permuting HLA or CMV assignments 20 times. In a later analysis, co-occurring TCRs were grouped with DBSCAN, and TCRdist sequence similarity was added when clustering was performed within HLA-allele-positive subsets. Repertoires with fewer than 30,000 or more than 120,000 public chains were left out of co-occurrence clustering, as were five repertoires with anomalous nucleotide sharing. In its TCRdb copy, this immuneACCESS table keeps in-frame sequences only and misses some clones. Where compared with another copy, unresolved V genes explain less than half of these, and the others have no known cause. D and trimming were read from the DNA, whereas the V and J calls and clone size are those reported in that table. The sample includes more than 100,000 clones, with about four fifths observed a single time. The top ten constitute 7.5% to 9% of the sample.

V is pared back by 1 base and J by 9 bases, with 8 bases lying between the germline termini. Reading from cysteine to phenylalanine, the CDR3 counts 12 amino acids. Of all the DNA, just the CDR3 is kept, 36 bases in frame from base 1. CDR1 and CDR2, looked up from the germline V gene, are SGDLS and YYNGEE. The sample holds a few counts of this clone. Its target antigen remains unknown. Base qualities were left out, and no much larger clone turns up one base away. The cohort consisted of some 730 healthy bone marrow donors. All cohort members were sampled while nominally healthy, although unrecorded immune exposures were likely present. The donor was CMV seropositive and was included in the group of about 290 seropositive cohort members. Every donor gave a peripheral blood sample, and the peripheral blood mononuclear cells from that sample were used for TCR beta sequencing. The Qiagen DNeasy Blood Extraction Kit was used to extract genomic DNA from the blood cell samples.

The sequence came from a female donor in good health and CMV-seropositive. Recombination connected TRBV9 to TRBJ2-1; matching of 5 bases hints at TRBD1 as the D gene. The source material was PBMCs. The nucleotides are TGTGCCAGCAGCGTATATCAGGGTGAGCAGTTCTTC. Translated, it reads CASSVYQGEQFF. When the CDR3 is completed using the reference TRBV9 and TRBJ2-1 genes on either side, the full variable domain is DSGVTQTPKHLITATGQRVTLRCSPRSGDLSVYWYQQSLDQGLQFLIQYYNGEERAKGNILERFSAQQFPDLHSELNLSSLELGDSALYFCASSVYQGEQFFGPGTRLTVL.